The 14 T cell receptor beta chains below were found in one sample sequenced in a study of cytomegalovirus exposure and HLA in healthy donors. The PCR was carried out with 60 Vbeta primers and 13 Jbeta primers. TCRdb keeps only in-frame clones here, not all; method: immunoSEQ multiplex PCR. Among around 190,000 clones listed, 75% to 80% were seen once. Sequenced: PBMCs. These receptors came from a woman aged 25 to 39 in good health and CMV-seropositive.

This clone has a handful of counts. The chain carries TRBV6-1 and TRBJ1-1; a weak D match, TRBD1 (5 bases). The length of the CDR3 is 15 residues. Trimming removed 4 bases at V and 0 bases at J, with 12 bases between. The germline CDR1 and CDR2 sequences are MNHNS and SASEGT. CDR3 nucleotide sequence: TGTGCCAGCAGTGGACAGTGGGTTATGAACACTGAAGCTTTCTTT. Encoded protein: CASSGQWVMNTEAFF.

This clone occurred a few times. The chain has TRBV5-4 and TRBJ2-7; D unclear. V was clipped by 0 bases and J by 7 bases, with 8 bases between them. Looked up from germline, CDR1 is SGHNT and CDR2 is YYREEE (reference sequence). This CDR3 region has 12 residues. CDR3 in amino acids: CASSLDSWEQYF. CDR3 in DNA: TGTGCCAGCAGCTTGGACAGTTGGGAGCAGTACTTC. The whole variable domain, remainder taken from reference TRBV5-4 and TRBJ2-7, is ETGVTQSPTHLIKTRGQQVTLRCSSQSGHNTVSWYQQALGQGPQFIFQYYREEENGRGNFPPRFSGLQFPNYSSELNVNALELDDSALYLCASSLDSWEQYFGPGTRLTVT.

The chain has TRBV9 and TRBJ2-5; 8 bases match TRBD2. The trim removed 3 bases at V and 4 bases at J, leaving 14 bases unmatched. This CDR3 has 17 residues. The germline gives CDR1 SGDLS, CDR2 YYNGEE. The CDR3 nucleotides are TGTGCCAGCAGCGAGGTGGGACGGGGGGGCCCTGGAGAGACCCAGTACTTC. Translating it yields CASSEVGRGGPGETQYF.

The gene calls are TRBV7-9 and TRBJ1-1; no reliable D call. V lost 5 bases to trimming and J lost 0 bases, with 19 bases between them. The CDR3 length is 17 residues. Germline V gives CDR1 SEHNR, CDR2 FQNEAQ (reference sequence). This chain's CDR3 is CASSPREGFGVNTEAFF. The CDR3 DNA follows: TGTGCCAGCAGCCCAAGAGAGGGATTCGGTGTGAACACTGAAGCTTTCTTT.

The sample holds one count of this clone. The rearrangement joins TRBV19 to TRBJ2-7, with 7 bases that match TRBD1. The V segment lost 6 bases and the J segment 0 bases; nucleotides outside the gene matches: 5. Germline CDR1 reads LNHDA; CDR2 reads SQIVND (reference sequence). This CDR3 has 14 residues. The CDR3 region is CASSNRDSSYEQYF. The CDR3, as DNA: TGTGCCAGTAGCAATCGGGACAGCTCCTACGAGCAGTACTTC.

The chain employs TRBV7-8 and TRBJ1-2, with no clear D. The V and J ends lost 5 bases and 2 bases respectively, with 9 bases between them. Germline V gene lookup returns CDR1 SGHVS and CDR2 FQNEAQ. CDR3 length: 13 residues. In nucleotides, the CDR3 is TGTGCCAGCAGCCCCTCGGGGAACTATGGCTACACCTTC. It encodes CASSPSGNYGYTF. The whole variable domain, filled in from reference TRBV7-8 and TRBJ1-2, reads GAGVSQSPRYKVAKRGQDVALRCDPISGHVSLFWYQQALGQGPEFLTYFQNEAQLDKSGLPSDRFFAERPEGSVSTLKIQRTQQEDSAVYLCASSPSGNYGYTFGSGTRLTVV.

V usage is TRBV9 and J usage is TRBJ2-1, with D perhaps matching TRBD2 (5 bases). V was trimmed by 4 bases and J by 0 bases, leaving 17 bases between them. The CDR3 spans 17 residues. CDR1 SGDLS and CDR2 YYNGEE come from the germline V gene. CDR3 DNA sequence: TGTGCCAGCAGCCCCCGACTACTACAAAGCTCCTACAATGAGCAGTTCTTC. It yields the protein CASSPRLLQSSYNEQFF.

This clone turned up a few times. J is TRBJ2-2 and V is TRBV6-5; 10 bases fit TRBD1. Germline V lookup: CDR1 MNHEY, CDR2 SVGAGI. J gave up 2 bases and V 7 bases, and 4 bases lay outside the gene matches. The CDR3 length is 15 residues. DNA for the CDR3: TGTGCCAGCAAGGACAGGGGGAGTAACACCGGGGAGCTGTTTTTT. It yields the protein CASKDRGSNTGELFF.

This chain uses TRBV6-5 with TRBJ1-2; 8 nucleotides match TRBD1. There are 12 residues in the CDR3. The V gene end was trimmed by 6 bases and the J gene end by 8 bases; junction bases not matched to a gene: 5. Germline CDR1 is MNHEY and CDR2 is SVGAGI. This CDR3 is CASSRGQGGYTF. CDR3 sequence (DNA): TGTGCCAGCAGCAGGGGGCAAGGGGGCTACACCTTC.

This chain joins TRBV11-2 and TRBJ2-1, with no clear D. Trimming shortened V by 6 bases and J by 0 bases, and 6 bases separated the two germline ends. The germline CDR1 and CDR2 sequences are SGHAT and FQNNGV. CDR3 length equals 13 residues. CDR3 in DNA: TGTGCCAGCAGTCTAAGCTCCTACAATGAGCAGTTCTTC. Residues: CASSLSSYNEQFF.

This chain joins TRBV5-1 and TRBJ2-1; 7 bases are shared with TRBD1. CDR3 length: 16 amino acids. Per germline, CDR1 SGHRS and CDR2 YFSETQ. With V trimmed by 3 bases and J by 6 bases, 12 bases remained unmatched. Here the CDR3 reads CASSSADRATSNEQFF. The CDR3 DNA sequence: TGCGCCAGCAGCTCCGCTGACAGGGCCACCAGCAATGAGCAGTTCTTC.

The chain is built from TRBV2 and TRBJ2-3, with 8 bases matching TRBD2. The CDR3 contains 18 residues. Germline trimming cut 1 base from V and 3 bases from J; bases unmatched to any gene: 12. CDR1 is SNHLY, CDR2 FYNNEI, per germline. CDR3 sequence: CASSEEERRGVGTDTQYF. In nucleotides, the CDR3 is TGTGCCAGCAGTGAAGAAGAAAGGCGGGGGGTGGGGACAGATACGCAGTATTTT.

This sequence joins TRBV30 and TRBJ2-5; possibly TRBD1 for D (6 bases). V lost 3 bases to trimming and J lost 1 base, with 12 bases between them. The CDR3 sequence is 14 residues long. CDR1 and CDR2 (germline): GTSNPN, SVGIG (reference sequence). The CDR3 nucleotides read TGTGCCTGGAGCCTCCAGGGGCTCCAAGAGACCCAGTACTTC. Its translation: CAWSLQGLQETQYF.

This chain links TRBV29-1 with TRBJ1-5; the match to TRBD1 covers 7 bases. V gave up 4 bases and J gave up 0 bases; unmatched junction bases: 6. CDR1 is SQVTM and CDR2 is ANQGSEA in the germline V gene. CDR3 length equals 15 residues. The CDR3 DNA follows: TGCAGCGTTGCTCAGGGGGACTCTAGCAATCAGCCCCAGCATTTT. It translates to CSVAQGDSSNQPQHF. Looking up the rest from reference TRBV29-1 and TRBJ1-5 gives the full variable domain: SAVISQKPSRDICQRGTSLTIQCQVDSQVTMMFWYRQQPGQSLTLIATANQGSEATYESGFVIDKFPISRPNLTFSTLTVSNMSPEDSSIYLCSVAQGDSSNQPQHFGDGTRLSIL.